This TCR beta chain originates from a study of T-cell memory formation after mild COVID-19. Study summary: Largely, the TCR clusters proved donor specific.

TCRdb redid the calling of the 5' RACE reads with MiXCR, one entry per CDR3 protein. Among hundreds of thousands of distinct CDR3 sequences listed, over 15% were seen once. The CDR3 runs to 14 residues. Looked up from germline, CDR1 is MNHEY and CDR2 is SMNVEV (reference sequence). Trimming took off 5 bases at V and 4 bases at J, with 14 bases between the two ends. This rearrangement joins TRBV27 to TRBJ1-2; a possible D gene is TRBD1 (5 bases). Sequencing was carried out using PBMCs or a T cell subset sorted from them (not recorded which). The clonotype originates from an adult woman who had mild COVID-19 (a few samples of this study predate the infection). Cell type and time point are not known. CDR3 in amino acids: CASSEQAGFYGYTF. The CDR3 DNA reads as TGTGCCAGCAGTGAACAGGCGGGGTTCTATGGCTACACCTTC.